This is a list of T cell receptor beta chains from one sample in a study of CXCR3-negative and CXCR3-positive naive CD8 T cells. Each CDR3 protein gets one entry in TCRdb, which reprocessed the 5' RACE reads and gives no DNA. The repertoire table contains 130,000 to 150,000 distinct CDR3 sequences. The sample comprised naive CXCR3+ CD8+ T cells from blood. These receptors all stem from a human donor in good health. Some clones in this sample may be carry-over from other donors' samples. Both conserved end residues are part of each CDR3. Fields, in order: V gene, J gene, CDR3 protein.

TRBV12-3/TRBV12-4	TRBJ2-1	CASSQSGEQFF
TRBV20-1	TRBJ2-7	CSARDLWGPDEQYF
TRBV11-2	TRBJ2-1	CASLGGNEQFF
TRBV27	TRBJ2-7	CASSLGSGLVAYEQYF
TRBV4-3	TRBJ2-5	CASSQDLVGFGETQYF
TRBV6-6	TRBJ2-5	CATTSATGEGGETQYF
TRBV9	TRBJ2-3	CASSVSTGGQDTQYF
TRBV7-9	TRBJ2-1	CASSPSRFYNNEQFF
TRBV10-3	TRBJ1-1	CAISESGDTEAFF
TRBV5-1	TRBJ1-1	CASSFGTGYEAFF
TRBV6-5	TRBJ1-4	CASSYEGPLVEKLFF
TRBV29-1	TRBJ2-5	CSVEPGEETQYF
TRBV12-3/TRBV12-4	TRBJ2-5	CASSPPANQETQYF
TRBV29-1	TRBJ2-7	CSVAGTYEQYF
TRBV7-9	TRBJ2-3	CASSYPVGLGSDTQYF
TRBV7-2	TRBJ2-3	CASSFPTSGGASTDTQYF
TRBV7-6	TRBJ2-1	CASSLPENNEQFF
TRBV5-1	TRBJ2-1	CASSPYGTEQFF
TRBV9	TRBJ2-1	CASSVPQTPLTRGTYNEQFF
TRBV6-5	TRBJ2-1	CASSYGTSGGSYNEQFF
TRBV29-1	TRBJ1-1	CSVDLGDTGSEAFF
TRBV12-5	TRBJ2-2	CASGLWAGGFGELFF
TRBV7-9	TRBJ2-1	CASSLKGGNEQFF
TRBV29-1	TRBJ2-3	CSVDGTDRELSTDTQYF
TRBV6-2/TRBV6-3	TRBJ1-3	CASSPLEDGNTIYF
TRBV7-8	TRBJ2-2	CASSRSGPQLTGELFF
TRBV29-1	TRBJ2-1	CSVEKSVTEYNEQFF
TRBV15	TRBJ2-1	CATSRELAGHGDEQFF
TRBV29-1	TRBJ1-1	CSVEETYPHTEAFF
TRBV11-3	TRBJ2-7	CASSTLRGGGYEQYF
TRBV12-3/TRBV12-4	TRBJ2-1	CASLAVAATYNEQFF
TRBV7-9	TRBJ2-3	CASSLGGLDRSTDTQYF
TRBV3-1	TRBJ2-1	CASSRTSVPLGNEQFF
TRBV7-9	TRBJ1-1	CASSHGTGNTEAFF
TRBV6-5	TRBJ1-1	CASSYATGGLPNTEAFF
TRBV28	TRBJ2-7	CASSLDSSSYEQYF
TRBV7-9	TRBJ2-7	CASSLEEGYEQYF
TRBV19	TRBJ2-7	CASRTRDREGEQYF
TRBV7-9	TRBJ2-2	CASTPEGANTGELFF
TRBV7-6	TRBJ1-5	CASSRDKNQPQHF
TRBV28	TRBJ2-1	CASSLLAGDNEQFF